This T cell receptor (beta chain) came from a study of early stage breast cancer tumors. About the research overall: ER+/PR+/HER2- status applied to about 80% of the 16 invasive breast tumors. Around 10-fold was the mean read coverage per sample. The study's findings and limits: Tumors had approximately 2.7-fold higher T cell density than normal breast.

Points on this clone: Its antigen is still unknown.

Here immunoSEQ multiplex PCR was the method, and the copy in TCRdb shows in-frame clones only, minus some. The sample shows approximately 30,000 clones, roughly three fifths of them seen only once. V lost 3 bases, J lost 2 bases, and 10 bases lay in between. This CDR3 has 14 residues. Germline CDR1 and CDR2: SQVTM and ANQGSEA. The source is a person aged 45-60 years with breast cancer. What was sequenced was breast tumor tissue. The rearrangement joins TRBV29-1 to TRBJ2-2, with D tentatively TRBD1 (6 bases). The CDR3 here is CSVDLQGNTGELFF. CDR3 DNA: TGCAGCGTTGACCTACAGGGTAACACCGGGGAGCTGTTTTTT.